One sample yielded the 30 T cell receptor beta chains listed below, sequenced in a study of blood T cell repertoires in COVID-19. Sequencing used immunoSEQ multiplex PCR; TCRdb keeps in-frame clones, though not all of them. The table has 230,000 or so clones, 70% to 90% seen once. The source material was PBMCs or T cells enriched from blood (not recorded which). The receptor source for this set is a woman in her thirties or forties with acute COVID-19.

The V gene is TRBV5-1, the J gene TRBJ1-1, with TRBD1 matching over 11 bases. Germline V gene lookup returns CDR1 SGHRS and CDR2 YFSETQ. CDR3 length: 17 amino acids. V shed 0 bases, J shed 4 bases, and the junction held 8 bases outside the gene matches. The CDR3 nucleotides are TGCGCCAGCAGCTTGGGAGGGACAGGGGGAACGGTCACTGAAGCTTTCTTT. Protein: CASSLGGTGGTVTEAFF.

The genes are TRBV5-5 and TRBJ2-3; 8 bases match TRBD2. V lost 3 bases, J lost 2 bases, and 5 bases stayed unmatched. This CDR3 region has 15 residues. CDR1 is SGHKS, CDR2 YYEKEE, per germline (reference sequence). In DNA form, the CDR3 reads TGTGCCAGCAGCTCGGGACTAGTAACCACAGATACGCAGTATTTT. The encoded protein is CASSSGLVTTDTQYF. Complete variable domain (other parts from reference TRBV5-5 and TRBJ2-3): DAGVTQSPTHLIKTRGQQVTLRCSPISGHKSVSWYQQVLGQGPQFIFQYYEKEERGRGNFPDRFSARQFPNYSSELNVNALLLGDSALYLCASSSGLVTTDTQYFGPGTRLTVL.

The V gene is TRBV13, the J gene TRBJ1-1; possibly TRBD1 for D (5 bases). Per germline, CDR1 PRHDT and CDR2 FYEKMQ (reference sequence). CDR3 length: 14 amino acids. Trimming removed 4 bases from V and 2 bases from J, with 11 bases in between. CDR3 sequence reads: CASSWGNSNTEAFF. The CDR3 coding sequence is TGTGCCAGCAGCTGGGGCAATAGCAACACTGAAGCTTTCTTT.

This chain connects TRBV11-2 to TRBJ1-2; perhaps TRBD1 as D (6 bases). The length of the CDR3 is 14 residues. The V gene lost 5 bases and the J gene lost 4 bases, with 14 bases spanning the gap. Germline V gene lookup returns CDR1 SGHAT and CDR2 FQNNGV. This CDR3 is CASSPKQGFYGYTF. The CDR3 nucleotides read TGTGCCAGCAGCCCGAAACAGGGCTTCTATGGCTACACCTTC. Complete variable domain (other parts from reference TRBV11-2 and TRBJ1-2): EAGVAQSPRYKIIEKRQSVAFWCNPISGHATLYWYQQILGQGPKLLIQFQNNGVVDDSQLPKDRFSAERLKGVDSTLKIQPAKLEDSAVYLCASSPKQGFYGYTFGSGTRLTVV.

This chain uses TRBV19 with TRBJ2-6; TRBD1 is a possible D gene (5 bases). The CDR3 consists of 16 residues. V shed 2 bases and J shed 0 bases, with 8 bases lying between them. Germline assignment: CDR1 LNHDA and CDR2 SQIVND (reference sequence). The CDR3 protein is CASSINTGSGANVLTF. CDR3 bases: TGTGCCAGTAGTATAAATACAGGCTCTGGGGCCAACGTCCTGACTTTC.

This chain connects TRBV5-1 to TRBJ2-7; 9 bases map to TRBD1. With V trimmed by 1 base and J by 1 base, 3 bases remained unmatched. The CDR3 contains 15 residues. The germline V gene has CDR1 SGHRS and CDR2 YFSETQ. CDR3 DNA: TGCGCCAGCAGCTTGCCGGGACAGGGTTCCTACGAGCAGTACTTC. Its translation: CASSLPGQGSYEQYF.

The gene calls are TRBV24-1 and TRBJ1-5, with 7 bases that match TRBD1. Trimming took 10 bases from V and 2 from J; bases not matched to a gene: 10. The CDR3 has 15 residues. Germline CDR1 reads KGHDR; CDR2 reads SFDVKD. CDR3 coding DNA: TGTGCCACGGCTCCCACGGGGACAGGCAATCAGCCCCAGCATTTT. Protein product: CATAPTGTGNQPQHF.

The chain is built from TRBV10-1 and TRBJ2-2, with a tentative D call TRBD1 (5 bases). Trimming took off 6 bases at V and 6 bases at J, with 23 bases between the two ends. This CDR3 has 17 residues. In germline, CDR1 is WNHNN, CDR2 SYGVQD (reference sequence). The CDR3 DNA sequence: TGCGCCAGCAGCGACAGTTCGATTGGGATAGAGGCCGGGGAGCTGTTTTTT. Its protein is CASSDSSIGIEAGELFF.

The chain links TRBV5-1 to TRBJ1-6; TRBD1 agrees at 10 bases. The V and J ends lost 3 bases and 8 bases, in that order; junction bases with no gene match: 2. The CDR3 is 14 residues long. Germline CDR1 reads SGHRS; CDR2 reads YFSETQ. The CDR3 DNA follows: TGCGCCAGCAGCTCCGGGACAGGGGATTCACCCCTCCACTTT. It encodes CASSSGTGDSPLHF.

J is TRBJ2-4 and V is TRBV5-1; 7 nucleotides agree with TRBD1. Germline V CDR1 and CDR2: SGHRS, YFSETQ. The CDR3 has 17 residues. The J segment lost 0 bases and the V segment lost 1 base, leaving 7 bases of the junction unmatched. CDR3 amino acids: CASSLSVGTVAKNIQYF. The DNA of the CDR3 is TGCGCCAGCAGCTTGTCCGTCGGGACAGTAGCCAAAAACATTCAGTACTTC.

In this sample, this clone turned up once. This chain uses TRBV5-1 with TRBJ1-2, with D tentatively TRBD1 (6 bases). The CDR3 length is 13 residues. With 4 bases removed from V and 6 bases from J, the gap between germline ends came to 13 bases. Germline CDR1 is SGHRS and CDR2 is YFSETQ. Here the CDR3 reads CASSSTGWDGYTF. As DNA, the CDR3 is TGCGCCAGCAGCAGCACAGGGTGGGATGGCTACACCTTC.

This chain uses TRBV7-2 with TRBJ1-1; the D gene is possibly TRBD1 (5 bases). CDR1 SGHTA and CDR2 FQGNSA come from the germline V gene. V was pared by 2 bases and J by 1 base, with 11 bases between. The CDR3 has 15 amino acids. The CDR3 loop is CASSLLGPANTEAFF. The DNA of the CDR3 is TGTGCCAGCAGCTTATTGGGGCCCGCGAACACTGAAGCTTTCTTT.

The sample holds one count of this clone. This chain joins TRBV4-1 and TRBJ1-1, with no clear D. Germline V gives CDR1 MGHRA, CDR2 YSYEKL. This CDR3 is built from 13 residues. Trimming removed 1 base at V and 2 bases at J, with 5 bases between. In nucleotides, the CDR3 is TGCGCCAGCAGCCAAGGAGGAAACACTGAAGCTTTCTTT. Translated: CASSQGGNTEAFF.

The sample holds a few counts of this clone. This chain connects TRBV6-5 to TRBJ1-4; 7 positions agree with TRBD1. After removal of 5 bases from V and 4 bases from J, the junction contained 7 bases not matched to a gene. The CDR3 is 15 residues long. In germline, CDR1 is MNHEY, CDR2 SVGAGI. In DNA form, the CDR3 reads TGTGCCAGCAGTCTTCGGGACAGCCTTAATGAAAAACTGTTTTTT. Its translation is CASSLRDSLNEKLFF.

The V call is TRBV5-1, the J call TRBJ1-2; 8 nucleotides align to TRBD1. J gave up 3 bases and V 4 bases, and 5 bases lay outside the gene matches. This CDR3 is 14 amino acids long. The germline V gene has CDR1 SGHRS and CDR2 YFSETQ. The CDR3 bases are TGCGCCAGCAGCCTCTTACAGGGGGACTATGGCTACACCTTC. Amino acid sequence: CASSLLQGDYGYTF.

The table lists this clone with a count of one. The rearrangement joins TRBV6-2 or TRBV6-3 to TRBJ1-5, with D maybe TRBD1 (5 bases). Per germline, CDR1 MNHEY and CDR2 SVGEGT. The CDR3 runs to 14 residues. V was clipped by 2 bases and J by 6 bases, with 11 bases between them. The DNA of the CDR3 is TGTGCCAGCAGTTACCGGGGGAGTTTTCAGCCCCAGCATTTT. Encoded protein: CASSYRGSFQPQHF.

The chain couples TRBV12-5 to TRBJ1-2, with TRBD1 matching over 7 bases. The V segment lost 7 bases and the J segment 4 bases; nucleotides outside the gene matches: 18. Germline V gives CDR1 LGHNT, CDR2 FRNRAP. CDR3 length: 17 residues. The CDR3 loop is CASAGGDSTFTPYGYTF. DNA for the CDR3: TGTGCTAGTGCGGGGGGGGACAGCACATTTACCCCCTATGGCTACACCTTC.

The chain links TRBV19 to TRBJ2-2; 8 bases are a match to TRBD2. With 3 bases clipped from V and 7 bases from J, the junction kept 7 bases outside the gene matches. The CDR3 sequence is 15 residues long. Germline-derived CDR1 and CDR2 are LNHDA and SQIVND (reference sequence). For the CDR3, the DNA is TGTGCCAGTAGTATTAGTAAGCGGGAGCACGGGGAGCTGTTTTTT. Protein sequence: CASSISKREHGELFF.

DNA of the CDR3: TGTGCCAGCAGTGTGTATGGAGGCACCGGGGAGCTGTTTTTT. The encoded protein is CASSVYGGTGELFF. The gene calls are TRBV2 and TRBJ2-2; the D gene is possibly TRBD2 (5 bases). The length of the CDR3 is 14 residues. CDR1 SNHLY and CDR2 FYNNEI come from the germline V gene. Trimming shortened V by 4 bases and J by 4 bases, and 10 bases separated the two germline ends.

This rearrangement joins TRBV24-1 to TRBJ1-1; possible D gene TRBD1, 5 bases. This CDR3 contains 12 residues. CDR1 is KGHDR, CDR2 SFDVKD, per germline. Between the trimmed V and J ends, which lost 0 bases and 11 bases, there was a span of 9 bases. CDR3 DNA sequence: TGTGCCACCAGTGATTTGCGGAGGGACGCTTTCTTT. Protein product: CATSDLRRDAFF.

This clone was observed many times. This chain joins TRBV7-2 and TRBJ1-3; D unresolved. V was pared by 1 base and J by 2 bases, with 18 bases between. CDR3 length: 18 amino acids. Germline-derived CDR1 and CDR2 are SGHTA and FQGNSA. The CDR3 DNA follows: TGTGCCAGCAGCTTAGGGTACGGGAGCATAGGCACTGGAAACACCATATATTTT. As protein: CASSLGYGSIGTGNTIYF.

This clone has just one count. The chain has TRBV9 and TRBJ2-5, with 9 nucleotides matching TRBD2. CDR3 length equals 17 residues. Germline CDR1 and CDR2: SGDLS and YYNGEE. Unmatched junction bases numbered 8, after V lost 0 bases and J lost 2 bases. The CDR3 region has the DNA TGTGCCAGCAGCGTAGCTATCCTAGCGGGGCAACAAGAGACCCAGTACTTC. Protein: CASSVAILAGQQETQYF.

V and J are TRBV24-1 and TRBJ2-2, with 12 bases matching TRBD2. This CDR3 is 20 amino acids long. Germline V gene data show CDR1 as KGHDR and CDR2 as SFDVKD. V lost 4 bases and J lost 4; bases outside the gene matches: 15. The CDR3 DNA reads TGTGCCACCAGTGACCACCGGGACAGACCGGGACTAGCGGGCACCGGGGAGCTGTTTTTT. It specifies CATSDHRDRPGLAGTGELFF.

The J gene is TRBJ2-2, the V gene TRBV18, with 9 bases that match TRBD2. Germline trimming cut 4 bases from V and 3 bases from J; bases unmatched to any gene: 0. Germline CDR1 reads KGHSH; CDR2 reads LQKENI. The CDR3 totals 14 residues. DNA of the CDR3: TGTGCCAGCTCACGCGGGGGGGACACCGGGGAGCTGTTTTTT. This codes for CASSRGGDTGELFF.

The CDR3 is CASSSPGNTIYF. The CDR3 DNA reads TGCGCCAGCAGCTCTCCTGGAAACACCATATATTTT. The V gene is TRBV5-1, the J gene TRBJ1-3; D not resolved. The CDR3 is made up of 12 amino acids. V was pared by 3 bases and J by 2 bases, with 3 bases between. Germline V gives CDR1 SGHRS, CDR2 YFSETQ.

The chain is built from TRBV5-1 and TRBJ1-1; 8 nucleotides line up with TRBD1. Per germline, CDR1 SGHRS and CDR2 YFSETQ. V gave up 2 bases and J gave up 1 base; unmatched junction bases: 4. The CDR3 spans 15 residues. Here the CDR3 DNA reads TGCGCCAGCAGCTTAGAAGGACAGGGGAACACTGAAGCTTTCTTT. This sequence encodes CASSLEGQGNTEAFF.

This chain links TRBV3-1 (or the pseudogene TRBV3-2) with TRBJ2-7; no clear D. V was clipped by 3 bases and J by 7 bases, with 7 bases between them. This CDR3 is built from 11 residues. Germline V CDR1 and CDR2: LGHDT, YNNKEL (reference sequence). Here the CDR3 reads CASSHPTEQYF. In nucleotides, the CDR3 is TGTGCCAGCAGCCACCCCACAGAGCAGTACTTC.

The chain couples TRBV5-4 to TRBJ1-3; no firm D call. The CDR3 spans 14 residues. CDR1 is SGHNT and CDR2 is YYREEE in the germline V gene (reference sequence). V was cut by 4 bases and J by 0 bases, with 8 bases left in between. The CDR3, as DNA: TGTGCCAGCAGCGACCGGAGCTCTGGAAACACCATATATTTT. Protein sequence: CASSDRSSGNTIYF.

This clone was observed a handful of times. CDR3 in DNA: TGTGCCAGCCGGGACACTAACACCGGGGAGCTGTTTTTT. It yields the protein CASRDTNTGELFF. V gene TRBV12-3 or TRBV12-4 combines with J gene TRBJ2-2; perhaps TRBD1 as D (6 bases). The CDR3 spans 13 residues. V was shortened by 8 bases and J by 2 bases, with 9 bases between the two germline ends.

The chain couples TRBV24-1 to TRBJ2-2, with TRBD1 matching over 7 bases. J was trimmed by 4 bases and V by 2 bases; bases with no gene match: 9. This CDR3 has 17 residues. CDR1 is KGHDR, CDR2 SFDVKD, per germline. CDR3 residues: CATSDSAGGYFTGELFF. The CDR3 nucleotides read TGTGCCACCAGTGATTCGGCAGGGGGATATTTCACCGGGGAGCTGTTTTTT.